The 10 T cell receptor beta chains listed next were all sequenced from one sample in a study of identical twins. TCRdb analysed the 5' RACE reads with MiXCR anew, one entry per CDR3 protein. The repertoire holds some 760,000 distinct CDR3 sequences, with about 20% as singletons. These data also featured in a second study, about T cells expressing NK-cell markers.

The specimen was PBMCs. All receptors come from a woman between 18 and 29 years old in good health.

This clonotype was found a few times. The V gene is TRBV7-2, the J gene TRBJ2-3; the match to TRBD2 covers 8 bases. The CDR3 runs to 16 residues. CDR1 is SGHTA, CDR2 FQGNSA, per germline. V was pared by 1 base and J by 5 bases, with 8 bases of the junction left unmatched. For the CDR3, the DNA is TGTGCCAGCAGCTTAGTTGGCGGGAGGACTGGAGATACGCAGTATTTT. It encodes CASSLVGGRTGDTQYF.

This clonotype showed up just a few times. The chain joins TRBV12-3 or TRBV12-4 to TRBJ2-1; 15 bases agree with TRBD2. V shed 6 bases, J shed 2 bases, and the junction held 11 bases outside the gene matches. This CDR3 has 19 amino acids. CDR3 bases: TGTGCCAGCAGCAAGGGGGGGACTAGCGGGAGGACAGCCTACAATGAGCAGTTCTTC. Translated: CASSKGGTSGRTAYNEQFF.

This sequence joins TRBV24-1 and TRBJ2-2; tentatively, D is TRBD2 (5 bases). Germline-derived CDR1 and CDR2 are KGHDR and SFDVKD. V was trimmed by 3 bases and J by 7 bases, leaving 14 bases between them. The CDR3 length is 15 residues. CDR3 region: CATSDPRTGIGELFF. The CDR3 nucleotides are TGTGCCACCAGTGATCCCAGGACTGGTATCGGGGAGCTGTTTTTT.

J is TRBJ1-4 and V is TRBV9; possibly TRBD1 for D (6 bases). The germline CDR1 and CDR2 sequences are SGDLS and YYNGEE. The CDR3 has 15 residues. Trimming pared 1 base from V and 6 bases from J, leaving 13 bases between. CDR3 DNA sequence: TGTGCCAGCAGCGTAAGGGGGGGCGCGGATGAAAAACTGTTTTTT. It yields the protein CASSVRGGADEKLFF.

The chain joins TRBV6-1 to TRBJ1-1; perhaps TRBD1 as D (6 bases). The CDR3 has 16 residues. V lost 6 bases to trimming and J lost 5 bases, with 22 bases between them. Per the germline V gene, CDR1 is MNHNS and CDR2 is SASEGT. CDR3 region: CASSISGPRGRTEAFF. The CDR3 DNA reads TGTGCCAGCAGCATCTCAGGACCAAGGGGGAGGACTGAAGCTTTCTTT.

Only a few counts were recorded for this clonotype. An end of the junction does not agree with germline; a read error may underlie this. The chain employs TRBV5-1 and TRBJ2-1, with D possibly being TRBD2 (6 bases). This CDR3 has 14 residues. CDR1 SGHRS and CDR2 YFSETQ come from the germline V gene. CDR3 nucleotides: TGCGCCAGCAGTCTAAGGGACTCCAACAATGAGCAGTTCTTC. Encoded protein: CASSLRDSNNEQFF.

Only a few counts were recorded for this clonotype. The chain is built from TRBV10-3 and TRBJ2-5; 7 bases line up with TRBD2. Losses at the gene ends were 3 bases for V and 13 bases for J; bases not matched to a gene: 8. Germline V gene data show CDR1 as ENHRY and CDR2 as SYGVKD. This CDR3 region has 12 residues. CDR3 region: CAISDGGGVRYF. CDR3 nucleotide sequence: TGTGCCATCAGTGACGGCGGGGGAGTCAGGTACTTC.

In this sample, this clonotype turned up a few times. CDR3 residues: CSGLDRTREKLFF. The CDR3 bases are TGCAGCGGATTGGACAGGACGAGGGAAAAACTGTTTTTT. This chain connects TRBV29-1 to TRBJ1-4, with 7 nucleotides matching TRBD1. After removal of 7 bases from V and 8 bases from J, the junction contained 10 bases not matched to a gene. This CDR3 is built from 13 residues. Germline CDR1 is SQVTM and CDR2 is ANQGSEA.

This clonotype was picked up one time. In DNA, the CDR3 is TGTGCCAGCAGTTACTCGACCAGCGGGAGGGCCCCAGATACGCAGTATTTT. Residues: CASSYSTSGRAPDTQYF. The chain carries TRBV6-2 or TRBV6-3 and TRBJ2-3, with TRBD2 matching over 10 bases. Losses at the gene ends were 0 bases for V and 4 bases for J; bases not matched to a gene: 7. The CDR3 has 17 amino acids. The germline V gene has CDR1 MNHEY and CDR2 SVGEGT.

V usage is TRBV5-6 and J usage is TRBJ2-2; D gene uncertain. The CDR3 spans 15 residues. Germline-derived CDR1 and CDR2 are SGHDT and YYEEEE. V was clipped by 1 base and J by 1 base, with 8 bases between them. The CDR3 loop reads CASSLRRMNTGELFF. Here the CDR3 DNA reads TGTGCCAGCAGCTTGAGGCGGATGAACACCGGGGAGCTGTTTTTT.